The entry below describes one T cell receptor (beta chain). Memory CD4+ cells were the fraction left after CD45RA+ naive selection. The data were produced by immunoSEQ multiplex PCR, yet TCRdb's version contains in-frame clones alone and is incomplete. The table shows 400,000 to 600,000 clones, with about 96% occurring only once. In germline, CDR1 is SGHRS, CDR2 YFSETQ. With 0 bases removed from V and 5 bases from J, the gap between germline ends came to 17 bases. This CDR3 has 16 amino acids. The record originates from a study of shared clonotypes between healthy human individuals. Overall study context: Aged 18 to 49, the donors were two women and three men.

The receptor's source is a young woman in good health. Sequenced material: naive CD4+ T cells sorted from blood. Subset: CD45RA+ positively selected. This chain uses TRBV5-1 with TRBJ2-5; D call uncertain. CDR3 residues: CASSLDGHSVGETQYF. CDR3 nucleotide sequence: TGCGCCAGCAGCTTGGACGGTCACAGCGTCGGCGAGACCCAGTACTTC. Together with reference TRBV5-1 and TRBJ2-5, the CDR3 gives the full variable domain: KAGVTQTPRYLIKTRGQQVTLSCSPISGHRSVSWYQQTPGQGLQFLFEYFSETQRNKGNFPGRFSGRQFSNSRSEMNVSTLELGDSALYLCASSLDGHSVGETQYFGPGTRLLVL.